The 17 T cell receptor beta chains reported below all come from one sample, sequenced in a study of blood T cell repertoires in COVID-19. Produced via immunoSEQ multiplex PCR; TCRdb's table is partial and in-frame only. The table has 350,000 or so clones, roughly 87% seen once. The sequenced material came from peripheral blood. These receptors were obtained from a woman aged 60-75 years with COVID-19, enrolled during active disease.

This chain links TRBV30 with TRBJ2-1; 14 bases are a match to TRBD2. Germline V CDR1 and CDR2: GTSNPN, SVGIG (reference sequence). This CDR3 is built from 17 residues. V trimming: 3 bases; J trimming: 7 bases; junction bases outside the gene matches: 11. DNA of the CDR3: TGTGCCTGGAGGAGGCTCGGACTAGCGGGGGGTAGAAATGAGCAGTTCTTC. Its protein product is CAWRRLGLAGGRNEQFF.

The gene calls are TRBV20-1 and TRBJ2-7; the D gene is possibly TRBD2 (6 bases). This CDR3 spans 16 amino acids. Germline V gives CDR1 DFQATT, CDR2 SNEGSKA (reference sequence). Trimming cost V 3 bases and J 0 bases, with 18 bases left between them. As DNA, the CDR3 is TGCAGTGCTAGTGATACGCGGGACTCCGACTCCTACGAGCAGTACTTC. Amino acid sequence: CSASDTRDSDSYEQYF.

This chain uses TRBV6-2 or TRBV6-3 with TRBJ1-4; the D gene is possibly TRBD1 (5 bases). Trimming shortened V by 4 bases and J by 2 bases, and 11 bases separated the two germline ends. From germline, CDR1 is MNHEY and CDR2 SVGEGT. The CDR3 consists of 15 residues. The CDR3 spells CASSSFDSTNEKLFF. CDR3 sequence (DNA): TGTGCCAGCAGTTCCTTCGACAGTACTAATGAAAAACTGTTTTTT.

In DNA form, the CDR3 reads TGTGCCAGCAGGCTCACTAGCGGGGGGTCTGGCAATGAGCAGTTCTTC. The encoded protein is CASRLTSGGSGNEQFF. This sequence joins TRBV2 and TRBJ2-1; 12 bases match TRBD2. CDR1 SNHLY and CDR2 FYNNEI come from the germline V gene. The CDR3 sequence is 16 residues long. V lost 6 bases, J lost 6 bases, and 9 bases stayed unmatched. Full variable domain (missing parts from reference TRBV2 and TRBJ2-1): EPEVTQTPSHQVTQMGQEVILRCVPISNHLYFYWYRQILGQKVEFLVSFYNNEISEKSEIFDDQFSVERPDGSNFTLKIRSTKLEDSAMYFCASRLTSGGSGNEQFFGPGTRLTVL.

Only one count was recorded for this clone. This rearrangement joins TRBV7-2 to TRBJ1-1; TRBD1 matches 11 bases. Germline CDR1 SGHTA, CDR2 FQGNSA. This CDR3 spans 15 amino acids. Trimming cost V 4 bases and J 4 bases; bases outside gene matches: 5. The CDR3 sequence is CASSSGQGAGTEAFF. In DNA form, the CDR3 reads TGTGCCAGCAGCTCTGGACAGGGGGCTGGCACTGAAGCTTTCTTT. Combining the CDR3 with reference TRBV7-2 and TRBJ1-1 gives the whole variable domain GAGVSQSPSNKVTEKGKDVELRCDPISGHTALYWYRQSLGQGLEFLIYFQGNSAPDKSGLPSDRFSAERTGGSVSTLTIQRTQQEDSAVYLCASSSGQGAGTEAFFGQGTRLTVV.

This chain links TRBV19 with TRBJ1-1; weak D call: TRBD1 (5 bases). CDR3 length equals 13 residues. Germline assignment: CDR1 LNHDA and CDR2 SQIVND (reference sequence). Trimming removed 4 bases from V and 4 bases from J, with 10 bases in between. The CDR3 spells CASSRGLSTEAFF. The DNA of the CDR3 is TGTGCCAGTAGTAGGGGCCTTAGCACTGAAGCTTTCTTT.

Of note for this clone: Other DNA sequences of this sample code for an identical CDR3. The chain joins TRBV10-3 to TRBJ2-7; D is unclear. The CDR3 runs to 11 residues. V lost 3 bases to trimming and J lost 3 bases, with 3 bases between them. The germline gives CDR1 ENHRY, CDR2 SYGVKD. This CDR3 reads CAISDLYEQYF. CDR3 DNA: TGTGCCATCAGTGACCTCTACGAGCAGTACTTC.

This clone was observed a single time. The chain uses TRBV6-1 and TRBJ1-5, with D perhaps matching TRBD1 (6 bases). Germline values: CDR1 MNHNS, CDR2 SASEGT. The CDR3 is made up of 15 amino acids. The germline V and J ends were trimmed by 3 bases and 6 bases, with 15 bases remaining between them. The CDR3 region is CASSDRGQTGQPQHF. CDR3 nucleotide sequence: TGTGCCAGCAGTGACCGCGGACAGACCGGTCAGCCCCAGCATTTT.

This clone came up once. This chain uses TRBV30 with TRBJ2-7; D ambiguous. CDR1 and CDR2 from the germline V gene are GTSNPN and SVGIG (reference sequence). V was pared by 0 bases and J by 3 bases, with 6 bases between. The CDR3 totals 12 residues. CDR3 nucleotides: TGTGCCTGGAGTGTCTTTAGCTACGAGCAGTACTTC. It encodes CAWSVFSYEQYF.

The V and J genes are TRBV2 and TRBJ1-6; D unresolved. V shed 5 bases and J shed 5 bases, with 10 bases lying between them. This CDR3 region has 14 residues. The germline gives CDR1 SNHLY, CDR2 FYNNEI. The CDR3, as DNA: TGTGCCAGCAGTTCTATGGGCCATAATTCACCCCTCCACTTT. It translates to CASSSMGHNSPLHF.

The V gene is TRBV9, the J gene TRBJ2-3, with 14 bases fitting TRBD2. In germline, CDR1 is SGDLS, CDR2 YYNGEE. J was trimmed by 4 bases and V by 4 bases; bases with no gene match: 5. The CDR3 runs 16 residues. CDR3 DNA sequence: TGTGCCAGCAGCTCCGGACTAGCGGGGGGCCCAGATACGCAGTATTTT. The encoded protein is CASSSGLAGGPDTQYF.

The chain has TRBV25-1 and TRBJ1-1; 8 bases line up with TRBD1. The CDR3 runs 14 residues. J was trimmed by 11 bases and V by 0 bases; bases with no gene match: 8. Germline-derived CDR1 and CDR2 are MGHDK and SYGVNS. CDR3 loop: CASSEYYRGMGAFF. The CDR3 DNA reads TGTGCCAGCAGTGAATATTACAGGGGGATGGGTGCTTTCTTT.

This rearrangement joins TRBV29-1 to TRBJ2-1, with 7 nucleotides matching TRBD1. Germline CDR1 SQVTM, CDR2 ANQGSEA. Trimming took 2 bases from V and 4 from J; bases not matched to a gene: 8. The CDR3 is made up of 15 amino acids. The CDR3: CSVEHRDRFYNEQFF. In DNA, the CDR3 is TGCAGCGTTGAACACCGGGACAGATTTTACAATGAGCAGTTCTTC.

This clone was recorded once. The rearrangement links TRBV7-3 to TRBJ2-2, with 7 nucleotides matching TRBD1. The length of the CDR3 is 16 residues. CDR1 and CDR2 from the germline V gene are SGHTA and FQGTGA. The junction had 9 bases not matched to a gene; V was cut back by 5 bases and J by 3 bases. CDR3 sequence reads: CASSPQTGIDTGELFF. For the CDR3, the DNA is TGTGCCAGCAGCCCGCAGACAGGGATAGACACCGGGGAGCTGTTTTTT.

The chain links TRBV4-2 to TRBJ2-1; a weak D match, TRBD2 (6 bases). The CDR3 has 16 residues. Germline V lookup: CDR1 LGHNA, CDR2 YNFKEQ. The ends were cut back, 0 bases at V and 2 bases at J, with 11 bases in the middle. DNA of the CDR3: TGTGCCAGCAGCCAAGATTCGGGGGTAACCTACAATGAGCAGTTCTTC. Protein sequence: CASSQDSGVTYNEQFF.

This sequence joins TRBV30 and TRBJ1-4, with D unresolved. The germline gives CDR1 GTSNPN, CDR2 SVGIG (reference sequence). The V end was cut by 6 bases, the J end by 3 bases, with 14 bases between. The CDR3 totals 14 residues. CDR3 DNA: TGTGCCTGCGAAACCACCGGGGCTAATGAAAAACTGTTTTTT. This gives the protein CACETTGANEKLFF. Supplemented by reference TRBV30 and TRBJ1-4, the full variable domain reads SQTIHQWPATLVQPVGSPLSLECTVEGTSNPNLYWYRQAAGRGLQLLFYSVGIGQISSEVPQNLSASRPQDRQFILSSKKLLLSDSGFYLCACETTGANEKLFFGSGTQLSVL.

Of note for this clone: The sample contains more than one DNA sequence encoding this CDR3. This rearrangement joins TRBV7-9 to TRBJ2-2; D perhaps matches TRBD2 (6 bases). V shed 5 bases and J shed 4 bases, with 14 bases lying between them. This CDR3 spans 15 amino acids. CDR1 and CDR2 from the germline V gene are SEHNR and FQNEAQ (reference sequence). The CDR3 bases are TGTGCCAGCAGCCCCGCCGGAGCGGGCACCGGGGAGCTGTTTTTT. Amino acids: CASSPAGAGTGELFF.